This T cell receptor beta chain is drawn from a study of blood T cell repertoires in COVID-19. TCRdb keeps only in-frame clones here, not all; method: immunoSEQ multiplex PCR. The sample has some 290,000 clones; 90% are singletons. Participants came from about two dozen US areas, aged about 18 to 89 years. Germline V gives CDR1 LNHDA, CDR2 SQIVND (reference sequence). V was trimmed by 3 bases and J by 3 bases, leaving 12 bases between them. The CDR3 runs 16 residues. The sequenced sample consisted of PBMCs or T cells enriched from blood (not recorded which). The TCR sequence derives from a woman in her twenties or thirties who had been exposed to COVID-19. The rearrangement links TRBV19 to TRBJ1-6; D is unresolved. DNA of the CDR3: TGTGCCAGTAGTATTTTGGGCCCCGGCTATAATTCACCCCTCCACTTT. It is translated as CASSILGPGYNSPLHF. Variable domain in full (rest from reference TRBV19 and TRBJ1-6): DGGITQSPKYLFRKEGQNVTLSCEQNLNHDAMYWYRQDPGQGLRLIYYSQIVNDFQKGDIAEGYSVSREKKESFPLTVTSAQKNPTAFYLCASSILGPGYNSPLHFGNGTRLTVT.